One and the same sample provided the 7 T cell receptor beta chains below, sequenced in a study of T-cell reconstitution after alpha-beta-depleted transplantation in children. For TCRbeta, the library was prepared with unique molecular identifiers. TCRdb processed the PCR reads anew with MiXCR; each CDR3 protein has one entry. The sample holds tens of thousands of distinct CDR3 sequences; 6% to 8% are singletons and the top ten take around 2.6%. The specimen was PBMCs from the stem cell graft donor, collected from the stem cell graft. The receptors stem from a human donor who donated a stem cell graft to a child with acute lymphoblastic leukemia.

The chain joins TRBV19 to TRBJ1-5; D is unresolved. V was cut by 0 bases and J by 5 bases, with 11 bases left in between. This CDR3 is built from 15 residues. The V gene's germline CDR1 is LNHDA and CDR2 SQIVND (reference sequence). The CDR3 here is CASSIEFRGYQPQHF. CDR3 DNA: TGTGCCAGTAGTATAGAGTTTCGGGGTTATCAGCCCCAGCATTTT.

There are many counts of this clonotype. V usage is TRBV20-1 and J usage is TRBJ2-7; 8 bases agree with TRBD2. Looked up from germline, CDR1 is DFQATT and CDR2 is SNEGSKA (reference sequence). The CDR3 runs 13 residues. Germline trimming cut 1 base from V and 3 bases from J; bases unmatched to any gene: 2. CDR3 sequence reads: CSARASGSYEQYF. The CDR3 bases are TGCAGTGCTAGAGCCAGCGGGAGCTACGAGCAGTACTTC.

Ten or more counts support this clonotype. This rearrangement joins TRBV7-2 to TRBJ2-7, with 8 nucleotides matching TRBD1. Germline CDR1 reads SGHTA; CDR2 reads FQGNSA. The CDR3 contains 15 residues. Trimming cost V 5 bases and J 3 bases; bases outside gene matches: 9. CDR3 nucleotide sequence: TGTGCCAGCAGCCCCATCGACAGGGGCGGCTACGAGCAGTACTTC. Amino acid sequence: CASSPIDRGGYEQYF. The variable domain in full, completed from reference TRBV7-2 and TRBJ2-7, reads GAGVSQSPSNKVTEKGKDVELRCDPISGHTALYWYRQSLGQGLEFLIYFQGNSAPDKSGLPSDRFSAERTGGSVSTLTIQRTQQEDSAVYLCASSPIDRGGYEQYFGPGTRLTVT.

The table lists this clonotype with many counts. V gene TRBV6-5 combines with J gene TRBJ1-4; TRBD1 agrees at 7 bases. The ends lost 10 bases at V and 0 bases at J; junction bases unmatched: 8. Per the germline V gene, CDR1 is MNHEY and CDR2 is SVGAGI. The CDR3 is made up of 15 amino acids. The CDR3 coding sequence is TGTGCCACTCGGGACAGCCTTGCAACTAATGAAAAACTGTTTTTT. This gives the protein CATRDSLATNEKLFF.

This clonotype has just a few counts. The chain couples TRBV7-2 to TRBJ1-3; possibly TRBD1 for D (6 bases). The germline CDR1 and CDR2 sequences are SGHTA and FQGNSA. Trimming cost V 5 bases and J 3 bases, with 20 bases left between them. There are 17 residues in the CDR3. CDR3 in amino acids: CASSPRGGGAFGNTIYF. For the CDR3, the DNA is TGTGCCAGCAGCCCCCGAGGAGGGGGGGCGTTTGGAAACACCATATATTTT. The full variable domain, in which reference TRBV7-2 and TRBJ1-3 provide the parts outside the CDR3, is GAGVSQSPSNKVTEKGKDVELRCDPISGHTALYWYRQSLGQGLEFLIYFQGNSAPDKSGLPSDRFSAERTGGSVSTLTIQRTQQEDSAVYLCASSPRGGGAFGNTIYFGEGSWLTVV.

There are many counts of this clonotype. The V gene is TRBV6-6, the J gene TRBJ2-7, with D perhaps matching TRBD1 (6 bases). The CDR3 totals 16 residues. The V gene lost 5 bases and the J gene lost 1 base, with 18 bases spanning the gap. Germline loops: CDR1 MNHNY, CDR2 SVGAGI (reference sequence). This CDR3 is CASSISRGKGSYEQYF. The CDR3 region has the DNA TGTGCCAGCAGTATATCCAGGGGAAAGGGTTCCTACGAGCAGTACTTC.

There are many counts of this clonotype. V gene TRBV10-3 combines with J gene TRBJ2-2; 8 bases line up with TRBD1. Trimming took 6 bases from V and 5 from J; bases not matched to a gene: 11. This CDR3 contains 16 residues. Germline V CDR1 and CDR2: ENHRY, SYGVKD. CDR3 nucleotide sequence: TGTGCCATCAGAGGACAGGGCTCAGACTTGACCGGGGAGCTGTTTTTT. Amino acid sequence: CAIRGQGSDLTGELFF.